This T cell receptor beta chain was observed in a study of a mutant IDH1 vaccine in newly diagnosed glioma. Whole-study context: There were approximately 62% males and about 38% females among treated patients, whose mean age was 40.4 years. Most had both radiotherapy and temozolomide beforehand; others had only one.

CDR1 and CDR2 (germline): LNHDA, SQIVND (reference sequence). V was clipped by 3 bases and J by 5 bases; unmatched bases: 3. The CDR3 contains 13 residues. This table comes from immunoSEQ multiplex PCR, and its TCRdb copy is limited to in-frame clones, with some not included. The table shows about 16,000 clones, with almost 80% occurring only once. The time point: baseline, week 1 (first vaccination visit). Treatment specified: pre-vaccination baseline after standard-of-care therapy. The donors had new WHO grade 3 or 4 astrocytomas; these were IDH1-mutant and ATRX-lost. Study-level points and caveats: Pseudoprogression looked unconnected to shifts in top peripheral T cell clonotypes.

About this clone itself: No antigen is known for it.

The sequencing here drew on PBMCs, taken from a glioma patient treated with radiotherapy, temozolomide or both. The chain recombines TRBV19 with TRBJ1-2, with 7 bases identical to TRBD1. The source is a man aged 40-49 years with glioma. CDR3 in DNA: TGTGCCAGTAGTATGGGACAGATATATGGCTACACCTTC. Translated: CASSMGQIYGYTF.